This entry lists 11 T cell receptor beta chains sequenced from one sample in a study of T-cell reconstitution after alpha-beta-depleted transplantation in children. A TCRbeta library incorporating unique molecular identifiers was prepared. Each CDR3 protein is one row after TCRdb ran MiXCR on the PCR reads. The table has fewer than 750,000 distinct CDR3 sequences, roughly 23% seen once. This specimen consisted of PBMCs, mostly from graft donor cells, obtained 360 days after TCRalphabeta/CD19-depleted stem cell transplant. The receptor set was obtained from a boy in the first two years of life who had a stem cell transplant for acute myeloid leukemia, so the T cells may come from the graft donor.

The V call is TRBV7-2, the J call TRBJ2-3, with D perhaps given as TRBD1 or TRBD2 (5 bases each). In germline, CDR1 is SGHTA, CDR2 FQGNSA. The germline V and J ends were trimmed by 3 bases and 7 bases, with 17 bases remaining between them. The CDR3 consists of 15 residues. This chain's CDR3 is CASSFRDEPRHTQYF. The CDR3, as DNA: TGTGCCAGCAGCTTCCGGGACGAACCCAGACATACGCAGTATTTT.

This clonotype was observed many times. The CDR3 loop reads CASSRSRGAGELFF. CDR3 DNA: TGTGCCAGCAGCCGATCCCGGGGAGCCGGGGAGCTGTTTTTT. The chain has TRBV13 and TRBJ2-2; maybe TRBD2 (5 bases). V shed 5 bases and J shed 6 bases, with 13 bases lying between them. Germline CDR1 reads PRHDT; CDR2 reads FYEKMQ (reference sequence). The CDR3 is made up of 14 amino acids.

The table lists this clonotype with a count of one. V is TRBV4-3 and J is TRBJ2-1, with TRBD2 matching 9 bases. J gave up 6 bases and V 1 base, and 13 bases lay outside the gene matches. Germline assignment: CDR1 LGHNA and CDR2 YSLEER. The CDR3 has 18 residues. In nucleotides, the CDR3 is TGCGCCAGCAGCCAAGGAGCCCGCGGACTAGCGTGGAGCAATGAGCAGTTCTTC. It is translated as CASSQGARGLAWSNEQFF.

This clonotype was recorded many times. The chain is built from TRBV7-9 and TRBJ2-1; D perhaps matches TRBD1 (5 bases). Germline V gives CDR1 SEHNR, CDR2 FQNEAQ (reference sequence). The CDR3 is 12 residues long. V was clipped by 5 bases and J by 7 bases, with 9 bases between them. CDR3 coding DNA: TGTGCCAGCAGCCTACAGGCAAATGAGCAGTTCTTC. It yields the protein CASSLQANEQFF.

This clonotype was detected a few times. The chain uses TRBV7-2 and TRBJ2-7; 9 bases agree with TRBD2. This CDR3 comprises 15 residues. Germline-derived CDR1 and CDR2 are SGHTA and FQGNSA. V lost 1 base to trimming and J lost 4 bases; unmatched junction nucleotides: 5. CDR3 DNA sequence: TGTGCCAGCAGCTTAGTAGTAGCGGGGGAGTACGAGCAGTACTTC. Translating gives CASSLVVAGEYEQYF.

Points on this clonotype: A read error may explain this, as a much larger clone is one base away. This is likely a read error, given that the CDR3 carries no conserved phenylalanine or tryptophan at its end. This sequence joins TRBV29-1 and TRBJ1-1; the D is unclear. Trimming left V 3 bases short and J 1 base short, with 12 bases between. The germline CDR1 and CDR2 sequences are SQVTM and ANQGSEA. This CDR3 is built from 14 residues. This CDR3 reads CSVDRTVGNTEAFY. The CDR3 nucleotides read TGCAGCGTTGATAGAACAGTTGGGAACACTGAAGCTTTCTAT.

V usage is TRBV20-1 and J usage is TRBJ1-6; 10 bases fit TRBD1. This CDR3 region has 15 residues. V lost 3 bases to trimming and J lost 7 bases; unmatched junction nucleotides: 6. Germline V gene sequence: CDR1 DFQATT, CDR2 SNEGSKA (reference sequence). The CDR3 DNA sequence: TGCAGTGCTAGCGGACAGGGGGTACAAAATTCACCCCTCCACTTT. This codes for CSASGQGVQNSPLHF.

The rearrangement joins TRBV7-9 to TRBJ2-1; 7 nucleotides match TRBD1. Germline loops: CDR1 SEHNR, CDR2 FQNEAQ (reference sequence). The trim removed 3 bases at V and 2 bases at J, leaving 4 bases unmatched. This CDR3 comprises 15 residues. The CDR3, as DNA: TGTGCCAGCAGCTTCCGGGACAGTCCCTACAATGAGCAGTTCTTC. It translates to CASSFRDSPYNEQFF.

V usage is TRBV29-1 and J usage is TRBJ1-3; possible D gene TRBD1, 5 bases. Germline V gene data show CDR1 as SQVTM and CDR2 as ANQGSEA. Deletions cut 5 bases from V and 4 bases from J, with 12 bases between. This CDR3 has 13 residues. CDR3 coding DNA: TGCAGCGTTATGCCGGACATCGGAAACACCATATATTTT. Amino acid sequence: CSVMPDIGNTIYF.

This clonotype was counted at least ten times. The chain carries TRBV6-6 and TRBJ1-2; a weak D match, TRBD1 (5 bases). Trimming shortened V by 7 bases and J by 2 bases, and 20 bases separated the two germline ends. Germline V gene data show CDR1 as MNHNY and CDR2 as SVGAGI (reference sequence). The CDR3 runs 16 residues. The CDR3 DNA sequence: TGTGCCAGCAAGAAAGACAGCAATATTCCAAACTATGGCTACACCTTC. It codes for CASKKDSNIPNYGYTF.

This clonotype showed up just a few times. The CDR3 nucleotides are TGTGCCAGCAGGCAGGACAGGGGGATTCAGCCCCAGCATTTT. Amino acid sequence: CASRQDRGIQPQHF. J is TRBJ1-5 and V is TRBV12-3 or TRBV12-4, with TRBD1 identical over 10 bases. J lost 6 bases, V lost 6 bases, and 5 bases had no gene match. This CDR3 contains 14 residues.